This T cell receptor (beta chain) was recovered during a study of cytomegalovirus exposure and HLA in healthy donors. The table came from immunoSEQ multiplex PCR; TCRdb's copy has only in-frame clones and leaves some out. Of 200,000 to 300,000 clones listed, 85% to 90% were seen once; the top ten hold 2.6%. The CDR3 totals 15 residues. V shed 5 bases and J 2 bases; nucleotides not matched to a gene: 5. The germline V gene has CDR1 MNHEY and CDR2 SVGAGI. The sequence derives from a man aged 18 to 30 in good health and CMV-seronegative. This sequence joins TRBV6-5 and TRBJ2-1; TRBD1 matches at 8 bases. The sequencing input was PBMCs. Written as DNA, the CDR3 is TGTGCCAGCAGTCGTACAGGGGGGACCTACAATGAGCAGTTCTTC. Translating gives CASSRTGGTYNEQFF.